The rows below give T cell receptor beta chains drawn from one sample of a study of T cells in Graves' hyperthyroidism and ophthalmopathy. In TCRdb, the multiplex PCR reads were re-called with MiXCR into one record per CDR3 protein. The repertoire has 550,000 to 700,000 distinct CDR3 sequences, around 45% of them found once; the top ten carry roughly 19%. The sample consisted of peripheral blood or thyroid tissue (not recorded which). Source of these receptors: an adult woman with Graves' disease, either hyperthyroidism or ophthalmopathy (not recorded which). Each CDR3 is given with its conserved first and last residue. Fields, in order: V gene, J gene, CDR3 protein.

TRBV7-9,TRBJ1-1,CASSLAGKLNTEAFF
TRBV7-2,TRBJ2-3,CASSLALAGGVDTQYF
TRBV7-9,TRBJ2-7,CASSFRTSPEQYF
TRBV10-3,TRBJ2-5,CAISDPGLAGGRETQYF
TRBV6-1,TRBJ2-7,CASRPPYLSSYEQYF
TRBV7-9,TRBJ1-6,CASSYGRSRGDLHF
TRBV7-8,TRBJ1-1,CASSLTGENGGTTEAFF
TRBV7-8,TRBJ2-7,CASSRRASGTHF
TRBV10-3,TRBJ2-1,CAISTRDYLGNEQFF
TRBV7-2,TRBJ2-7,CASSLRIEYGSYEQYF
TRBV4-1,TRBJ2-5,CASSQGQVKETQYF
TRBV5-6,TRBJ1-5,CASSLGGQTQWQPQHF
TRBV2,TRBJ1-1,CARQTDLNTEAFF
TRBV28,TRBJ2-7,CASTSLGSYEQYF
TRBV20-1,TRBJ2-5,CSALEGQGASETQYF
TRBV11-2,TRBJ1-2,CASSLGSARGYGYTF
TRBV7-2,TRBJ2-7,CASSPRAGKGLVYEQYF
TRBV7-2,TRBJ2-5,CASSLAGQAKNTQYF
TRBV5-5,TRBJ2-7,CASSLALREAYEQYF
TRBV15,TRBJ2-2,CATSRDGGTGELFF
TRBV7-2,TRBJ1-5,CASSWGRQPQHF
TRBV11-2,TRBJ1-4,CASSPGVGEKLFF
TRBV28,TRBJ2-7,CASRGTGSSYEQYF
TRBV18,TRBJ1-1,CASSPNQGENTEAFF
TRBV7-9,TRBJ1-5,CASSLGWRMEETQHF
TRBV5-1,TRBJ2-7,CASRDAASSYEQYF
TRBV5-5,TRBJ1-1,CASSPRRGQEGTEAFF
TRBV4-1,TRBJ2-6,CASSQPYTGFRGANVLTF
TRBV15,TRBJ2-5,CATSRGRRETQYF
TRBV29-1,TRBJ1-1,CSVGGRENTEAFF
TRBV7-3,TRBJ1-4,CASSLFRGANEKLFF
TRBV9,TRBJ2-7,CASSPTSAGTYEQYF
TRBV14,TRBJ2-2,CASSSYWTGRTGELFF